This TCR beta chain is drawn from a study of response to subunit inactivated influenza vaccine. The CDR3 is made up of 16 amino acids. J was trimmed by 3 bases and V by 3 bases; bases with no gene match: 4. TCRdb analysed the RT-PCR reads with MiXCR anew, one entry per CDR3 protein. Of 450,000 to 500,000 distinct CDR3 sequences detected, about 10% appear once; the ten largest clones hold around 12%. The chain uses TRBV12-3 or TRBV12-4 and TRBJ2-1; 11 bases match TRBD2. Material: PBMCs from blood, obtained roughly 46 days after vaccination. The source is a man aged 50 to 59 who received an inactivated influenza vaccine. The CDR3 sequence: CASSFSGTSGYNEQFF. In nucleotides, the CDR3 is TGTGCCAGCAGTTTTTCTGGGACTAGCGGCTACAATGAGCAGTTCTTC.